This TCR beta chain stems from a study of long-term antiretroviral therapy in people with HIV (dated by TCRdb to 2021 to 2024). Regarding the complete study: Collection of the earliest samples took place about a decade ahead of the 2015 WHO recommendation for immediate ART, at a time when ART was typically delayed until CD4 counts fell. A total of roughly 200 cryopreserved PBMC samples came from 25 to 30 adults with confirmed HIV infection and were collected serially over a mean of approximately six years (range 1-12). No cross-contamination during QIAcube processing was shown when test extractions of a monoclonal T-cell line were performed alongside 30 to 40 polyclonal samples. A retrospective serial study tested whether changes in peripheral blood TRB repertoire composition and diversity were associated with ART initiation and durable HIV suppression. Among the 30 to 35 participants with HIV, fewer than twelve were female.

Points on this clone: What antigen it recognizes has not been identified. Base qualities are missing; no much larger clone stands one base away.

Findings and caveats that apply to the study as a whole: Because cell numbers in pre-ART samples were limited, unsorted PBMC were profiled instead of sorted CD4+ and CD8+ T cells. Owing to limited PBMC availability, only the TCR beta chain was sequenced, without alpha chain pairing. Expanded TRB clones identified before ART initiation dominated the repertoire at all time points, although this dominance fluctuated and declined in many PLHIV after ART. A significant increase in TRB diversity was found to be associated with ART initiation, although TRB diversity was observed to remain significantly below that of transplant donor controls even after long-term ART. Compared with controls, HIV repertoires had narrower CDR3 length ranges, and the network structure pointed to an antigen-experienced repertoire that shifted only slightly toward naive after ART. The samples span the years 2004 to 2017, and the ART regimens used at that time may not be as effective as current regimens. Inferences about post-ART repertoire changes were limited because no data were available on ART adherence, viral resistance or therapy changes.

Participants were included only if at least one PBMC sample before ART initiation and at least two post-ART samples were available. All participants with HIV were treated in the United States of America. Cryopreserved samples of about 1-10 million PBMC were thawed and washed before DNA extraction. At the time of the earliest PBMC sample, participants with HIV were aged between about 20 and 54 years. Each participant contributed PBMC samples from 1-4 timepoints before ART initiation and 2-8 timepoints after ART initiation, with a median of 7 samples. Serial HIV viral load, CD4+ T-cell count, ART history and demographic data were obtained for every participant. Genomic DNA was extracted from unsorted PBMC with a Qiagen kit on a QIAcube, with processing performed in batches of 12 samples. Sequencing of the TRB variable region was done with the immunoSEQ hsTCRB v3.0 assay at survey level resolution. The targeted TRB sequencing depth was about 40,000-55,000 T-cell genomes per sample. TRB libraries were pooled and sequenced on an Illumina MiSeq using a v3 150-cycle kit. The original pipeline was this. Repertoire analysis was performed in R inside a reproducible Nextflow workflow that covered QC, data transformation and analysis. LymphoSeq2, an R package for exploring AIRR-Seq data, was used to implement the custom analyses. Four samples that yielded fewer than 5000 total TRB sequences were excluded, so that approximately 170 HIV repertoires were analyzed. Among the roughly 180 retained HIV repertoires, 55 to 60 were collected before ART initiation and 129 after ART initiation. Repertoires were downsampled to 5000 TRB nucleotide sequences, with summary statistics averaged over 100 downsampling iterations. Only TRB sequences with CDR3 regions of at least seven amino acids were retained for analysis. Diversity was assessed using a clonality score derived from Shannon entropy and using the Gini coefficient. In the repertoire networks, any two of the top 5000 CDR3 amino acid sequences were linked whenever the two sequences differed by an edit distance of one. Antigen specificity groups and MHC restriction were predicted for TRB CDR3 amino acid sequences with GLIPH2. Known CMV, EBV, HIV or tissue antigen associations were flagged by matching CDR3 amino acid sequences against VDJdb and McPAS-TCR. Pre-ART, post-ART and control groups were compared with Wilcoxon signed-rank tests and Holm-Bonferroni correction. TCRdb's version of the immuneACCESS table is confined to in-frame rearrangements and falls short of the full clone set. An unresolved V gene accounts for under half of the shortfall where checked; the remainder is of unknown origin. That table supplies the V and J calls and clone size; D and trimming were determined from the DNA. The sample table contains under 35,000 clones; only one count was recorded for 70% to 90% of them. The top ten clonotypes cover about an eighth of the sample.

The CDR1 and CDR2 encoded by the germline V gene are SGHRS and YFSETQ. The CDR3 spans 14 residues, from the cysteine through the phenylalanine. Left in the record is the CDR3 DNA by itself, 42 bases read in frame from the first base. The germline ends are 11 bases apart after V is trimmed by 0 bases and J by 6 bases. This specimen consisted of unsorted PBMCs, obtained 1.1 years after starting antiretroviral therapy. This TCR was recovered from a man between 18 and 35 years old with HIV. The sequence links TRBV5-1 to TRBJ2-3; the D gene lacks a confident call. The encoded CDR3 is CASSLGLLGDTQYF. The sequence in DNA is TGCGCCAGCAGCTTGGGGCTCCTTGGTGATACGCAGTATTTT.